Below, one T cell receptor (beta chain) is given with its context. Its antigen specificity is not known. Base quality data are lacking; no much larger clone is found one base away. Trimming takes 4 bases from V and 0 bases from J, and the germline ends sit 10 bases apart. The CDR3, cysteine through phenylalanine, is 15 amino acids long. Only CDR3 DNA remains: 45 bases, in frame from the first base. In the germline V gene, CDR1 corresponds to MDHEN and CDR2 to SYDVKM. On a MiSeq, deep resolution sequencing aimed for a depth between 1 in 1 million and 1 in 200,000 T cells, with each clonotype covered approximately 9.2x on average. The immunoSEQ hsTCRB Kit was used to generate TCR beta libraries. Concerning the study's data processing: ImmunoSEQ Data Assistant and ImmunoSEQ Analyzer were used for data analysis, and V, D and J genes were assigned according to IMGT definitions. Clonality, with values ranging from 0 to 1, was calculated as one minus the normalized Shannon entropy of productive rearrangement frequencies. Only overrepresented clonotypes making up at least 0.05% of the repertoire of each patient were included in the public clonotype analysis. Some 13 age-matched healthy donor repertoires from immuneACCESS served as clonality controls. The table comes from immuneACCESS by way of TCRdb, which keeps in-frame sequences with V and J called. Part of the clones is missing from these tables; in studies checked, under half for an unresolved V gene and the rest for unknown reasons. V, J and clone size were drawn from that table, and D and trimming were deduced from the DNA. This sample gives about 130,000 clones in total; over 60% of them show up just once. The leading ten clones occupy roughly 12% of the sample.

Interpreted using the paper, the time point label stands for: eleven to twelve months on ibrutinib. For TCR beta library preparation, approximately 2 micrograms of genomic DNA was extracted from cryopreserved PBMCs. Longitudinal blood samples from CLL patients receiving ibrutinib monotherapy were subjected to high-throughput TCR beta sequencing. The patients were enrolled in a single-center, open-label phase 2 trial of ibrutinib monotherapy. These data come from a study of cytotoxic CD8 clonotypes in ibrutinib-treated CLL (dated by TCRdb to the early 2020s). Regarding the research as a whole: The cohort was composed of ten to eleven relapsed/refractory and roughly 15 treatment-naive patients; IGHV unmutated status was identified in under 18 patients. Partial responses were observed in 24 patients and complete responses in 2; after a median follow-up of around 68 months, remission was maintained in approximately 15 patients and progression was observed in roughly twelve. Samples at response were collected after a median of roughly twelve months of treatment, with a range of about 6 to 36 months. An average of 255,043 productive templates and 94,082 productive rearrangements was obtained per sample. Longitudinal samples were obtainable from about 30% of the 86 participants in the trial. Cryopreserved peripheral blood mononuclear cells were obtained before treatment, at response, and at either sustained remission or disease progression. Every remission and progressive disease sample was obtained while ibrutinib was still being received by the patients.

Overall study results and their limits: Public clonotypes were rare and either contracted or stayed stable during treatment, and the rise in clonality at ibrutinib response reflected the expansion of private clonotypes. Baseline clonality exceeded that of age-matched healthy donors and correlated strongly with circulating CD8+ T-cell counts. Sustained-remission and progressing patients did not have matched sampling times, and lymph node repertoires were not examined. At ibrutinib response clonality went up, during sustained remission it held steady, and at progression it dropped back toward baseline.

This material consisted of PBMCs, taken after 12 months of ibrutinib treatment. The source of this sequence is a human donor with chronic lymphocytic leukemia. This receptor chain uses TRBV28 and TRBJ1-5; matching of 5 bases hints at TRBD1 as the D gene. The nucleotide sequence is TGTGCCAGCAGTTCGACAGTGTATAGCAATCAGCCCCAGCATTTT. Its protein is CASSSTVYSNQPQHF.